The rows below give T cell receptor beta chains drawn from one sample of a study of early T cells in non-severe SARS-CoV-2 infection. TCRdb re-called the 5' RACE reads with MiXCR, one entry per CDR3 protein. The table lists fewer than 50,000 distinct CDR3 sequences, about 6% of them singletons. This material consisted of whole blood, taken at baseline. The receptor set was obtained from an adult who was a healthcare worker with PCR-confirmed SARS-CoV-2 infection or an uninfected control (not recorded which). Each CDR3 is given with its conserved first and last residue. The D gene is left open where the match is weak. A clone size is listed for some rows: how often the clone was seen (once, few, many), or a class if it is expanded.

d_gene | j_gene | v_gene | abundance | CDR3nt | CDR3aa
TRBD1 | TRBJ2-7 | TRBV30 | many | TGTGCCTGGAGTCAGCCGGACAGGGGGCGAAGCGAGCAGTACTTC | CAWSQPDRGRSEQYF
NA | TRBJ2-7 | TRBV18 | few | TGTGCCAGCTCACCACCCTCCGGACGCCAAAGCGTCGGCTACGAGCAGTACTTC | CASSPPSGRQSVGYEQYF
NA | TRBJ1-5 | TRBV20-1 | NA | TGCAGTGCTAGAGACCTGCGGCCCACACTTAATCAGCCCCAGCATTTT | CSARDLRPTLNQPQHF
NA | TRBJ2-1 | TRBV7-2 | many | TGTGCCAGCAGCCCAACTGGCACAAGTCATGAGCAGTTCTTC | CASSPTGTSHEQFF
NA | TRBJ2-3 | TRBV20-1 | many | TGCAGTGCTAGAGATGTACAGGCAGATACGCAGTATTTT | CSARDVQADTQYF
NA | TRBJ1-6 | TRBV7-3 | few | TGTGCCAGCAGCCTAAGACAGGCTTCACCCCTCCACTTT | CASSLRQASPLHF
TRBD2 | TRBJ2-1 | TRBV3-1 | many | TGTGCCAGCAGCCAACCGGGACTAGCGGGACTTCGGCATGAGCAGTTCTTC | CASSQPGLAGLRHEQFF
TRBD2 | TRBJ2-3 | TRBV6-6 | NA | TGTGCCAGCAGTCAACTTAGCGGGAGCACAGATACGCAGTATTTT | CASSQLSGSTDTQYF
TRBD2 | TRBJ2-3 | TRBV7-2 | few | TGTGCCAGCAGCTTAGCGGGGGGGAGCACAGATACGCAGTATTTT | CASSLAGGSTDTQYF
NA | TRBJ2-4 | TRBV21-1 | NA | TGTGCCAGCAACAAAGGTCCACAGGGTAGGGGGATTCAGTACTTC | CASNKGPQGRGIQYF
TRBD1 | TRBJ1-1 | TRBV4-3 | few | TGCGCCAGCAGCCAAGGAATCCCCGGGACAGATTATAACACTGAAGCTTTCTTT | CASSQGIPGTDYNTEAFF
NA | TRBJ2-7 | TRBV20-1 | few | TGCAGTGCTTCTGGGGGAGAAGCCCGGCGGCAGTACTTC | CSASGGEARRQYF
TRBD1 | TRBJ2-7 | TRBV3-1 | many | TGTGCCAGCAGCCAAAGGGCAGGGGGCCACGAGCAGTACTTC | CASSQRAGGHEQYF
NA | TRBJ2-3 | TRBV6-2/TRBV6-3 | few | TGTGCCAGCAGTTCACCGCTGGTCCCAGATACGCAGTATTTT | CASSSPLVPDTQYF
NA | TRBJ1-4 | TRBV5-1 | many | TGCGCCAGCAGCCCCCAAGGGGAATTTAATGAAAAACTGTTTTTT | CASSPQGEFNEKLFF
NA | TRBJ2-2 | TRBV12-3/TRBV12-4 | NA | TGTGCCAGCAGTTTAGGGACAGCCACCGGGGAGCTGTTTTTT | CASSLGTATGELFF
NA | TRBJ1-5 | TRBV6-2/TRBV6-3 | NA | TGTGCCAGCAGTTACGCATCGGAAAATCAGCCCCAGCATTTT | CASSYASENQPQHF
NA | TRBJ1-6 | TRBV4-2 | many | TGTGCCAGCAGCCTCCTGGACGACCTCACCCTCCACTTT | CASSLLDDLTLHF
NA | TRBJ1-6 | TRBV2 | few | TGTGCCAGCAGTCTTAATAATTCACCCCTCCACTTT | CASSLNNSPLHF
NA | TRBJ2-2 | TRBV5-1 | NA | TGCGCCAGCAGCTTGGTAACGGGAGCGAACACCGGGGAGCTGTTTTTT | CASSLVTGANTGELFF
NA | TRBJ1-1 | TRBV20-1 | few | TGCAGTGCTAGAACCGGCAGGGGTTGGCGAGTTGAAGCTTTCTTT | CSARTGRGWRVEAFF
NA | TRBJ1-4 | TRBV18 | NA | TGTGCCAGCTCACCACAAAGGGGAGAAGAAAAACTGTTTTTT | CASSPQRGEEKLFF
NA | TRBJ2-3 | TRBV13 | few | TGTGCCAGCAGCTCCCTTCGACCTAAAACGATAAGCACAGATACGCAGTATTTT | CASSSLRPKTISTDTQYF
TRBD1 | TRBJ2-3 | TRBV11-2 | few | TGTGCCAGCAGCTCCCCCTACGGACAGGGCTTCCCTAATACGCAGTATTTT | CASSSPYGQGFPNTQYF
TRBD1 | TRBJ1-5 | TRBV6-2/TRBV6-3 | many | TGTGCCAGCAGCCAGGGACAGGGGATACAGCCCCAGCATTTT | CASSQGQGIQPQHF
NA | TRBJ1-5 | TRBV2 | many | TGTGCCAGCAGGGTGACAGCGACACGGCCCCAGCATTTT | CASRVTATRPQHF
NA | TRBJ2-2 | TRBV7-6 | many | TGTGCCAGCAGCTTATTAGGGGGGACCCGGGAGCTGTTTTTT | CASSLLGGTRELFF
NA | TRBJ2-1 | TRBV6-6 | NA | TGTGCCAGCAGTCCCACGGGAAACTACAATGAGCAGTTCTTC | CASSPTGNYNEQFF